This T cell receptor (beta chain) was found in a study of cytomegalovirus exposure and HLA in healthy donors. Study-level information: T cells numbering about 179 million yielded approximately 100 million unique TCR beta sequences in an earlier analysis. Study-level findings and limits: The study flagged fewer than 200 TCR beta chains as cytomegalovirus-associated. The authors assumed roughly uniform sequencing depth across donors for presence/absence analyses. Researchers reported from a later analysis that most CMV-associated TCR beta chains appeared HLA-restricted.

It was with 60 Vbeta and 13 Jbeta primers that the PCR ran. The assay was immunoSEQ multiplex PCR, and TCRdb's table has in-frame clones only and misses some. The sample holds about 180,000 clones, 84% seen once. In the case of this clone: Its antigen remains unidentified.

The receptor's source is a girl aged 2 to 9 in good health and CMV-seropositive. The sequencing sample was made of PBMCs.

The chain's CDR3 is CSVVRGGNEQFF. The CDR3 nucleotides are TGCAGCGTTGTCAGGGGAGGGAATGAGCAGTTCTTC. This chain connects TRBV29-1 to TRBJ2-1; tentatively, D is TRBD2 (7 bases). CDR1 and CDR2 (germline): SQVTM, ANQGSEA. The CDR3 loop spans 12 amino acids. V was cut by 4 bases and J by 7 bases, with 11 bases left in between.